This T cell receptor (beta chain) was sequenced in a study of vaccination effects on CD4 cells after COVID-19. On the study more broadly: Pre-vaccine samples were drawn 16 days and one week before the first dose.

Viral peptide pools were used in the ViraFEST assay to expand antigen-specific CD4+ T cells, and sequencing came afterward. The culture ran for approximately 9 days before CD4+ T cells were isolated. The person had a PCR-confirmed SARS-CoV-2 infection during March to December 2020. Both day 3 and day 7 saw half the medium replaced with IL-2 medium. Clones were read by immunoSEQ multiplex PCR, and TCRdb kept only the in-frame ones, dropping some. Seen here are tens of thousands of clones, 77% observed once, and the top ten hold roughly a fifth. The study's findings and limits: Whether induced by infection or by vaccine, clones showed marked clonal contraction late after vaccination. For convalescents, most of the spike-reactive clones seen post-vaccine were new vaccine-induced clones.

Trimming stripped 9 bases from V and 4 bases from J, with 15 bases between. CDR3 length: 13 residues. In germline, CDR1 is LNHDA, CDR2 SQIVND (reference sequence). Concerning this clone itself: The antigen is not known.

The gene calls are TRBV19 and TRBJ1-1, with D possibly TRBD1 on 5 matching bases. The material was CD4+ T cells from PBMCs cultured with HCoV-NL63 spike peptides, obtained before COVID-19 vaccination. This TCR derives from a human donor who had a prior SARS-CoV-2 infection. As DNA, the CDR3 is TGTGCCAGCGGGACCCGAGGGGCCACTGAAGCTTTCTTT. Amino acids: CASGTRGATEAFF. Together with reference TRBV19 and TRBJ1-1, the CDR3 gives the full variable domain: DGGITQSPKYLFRKEGQNVTLSCEQNLNHDAMYWYRQDPGQGLRLIYYSQIVNDFQKGDIAEGYSVSREKKESFPLTVTSAQKNPTAFYLCASGTRGATEAFFGQGTRLTVV.